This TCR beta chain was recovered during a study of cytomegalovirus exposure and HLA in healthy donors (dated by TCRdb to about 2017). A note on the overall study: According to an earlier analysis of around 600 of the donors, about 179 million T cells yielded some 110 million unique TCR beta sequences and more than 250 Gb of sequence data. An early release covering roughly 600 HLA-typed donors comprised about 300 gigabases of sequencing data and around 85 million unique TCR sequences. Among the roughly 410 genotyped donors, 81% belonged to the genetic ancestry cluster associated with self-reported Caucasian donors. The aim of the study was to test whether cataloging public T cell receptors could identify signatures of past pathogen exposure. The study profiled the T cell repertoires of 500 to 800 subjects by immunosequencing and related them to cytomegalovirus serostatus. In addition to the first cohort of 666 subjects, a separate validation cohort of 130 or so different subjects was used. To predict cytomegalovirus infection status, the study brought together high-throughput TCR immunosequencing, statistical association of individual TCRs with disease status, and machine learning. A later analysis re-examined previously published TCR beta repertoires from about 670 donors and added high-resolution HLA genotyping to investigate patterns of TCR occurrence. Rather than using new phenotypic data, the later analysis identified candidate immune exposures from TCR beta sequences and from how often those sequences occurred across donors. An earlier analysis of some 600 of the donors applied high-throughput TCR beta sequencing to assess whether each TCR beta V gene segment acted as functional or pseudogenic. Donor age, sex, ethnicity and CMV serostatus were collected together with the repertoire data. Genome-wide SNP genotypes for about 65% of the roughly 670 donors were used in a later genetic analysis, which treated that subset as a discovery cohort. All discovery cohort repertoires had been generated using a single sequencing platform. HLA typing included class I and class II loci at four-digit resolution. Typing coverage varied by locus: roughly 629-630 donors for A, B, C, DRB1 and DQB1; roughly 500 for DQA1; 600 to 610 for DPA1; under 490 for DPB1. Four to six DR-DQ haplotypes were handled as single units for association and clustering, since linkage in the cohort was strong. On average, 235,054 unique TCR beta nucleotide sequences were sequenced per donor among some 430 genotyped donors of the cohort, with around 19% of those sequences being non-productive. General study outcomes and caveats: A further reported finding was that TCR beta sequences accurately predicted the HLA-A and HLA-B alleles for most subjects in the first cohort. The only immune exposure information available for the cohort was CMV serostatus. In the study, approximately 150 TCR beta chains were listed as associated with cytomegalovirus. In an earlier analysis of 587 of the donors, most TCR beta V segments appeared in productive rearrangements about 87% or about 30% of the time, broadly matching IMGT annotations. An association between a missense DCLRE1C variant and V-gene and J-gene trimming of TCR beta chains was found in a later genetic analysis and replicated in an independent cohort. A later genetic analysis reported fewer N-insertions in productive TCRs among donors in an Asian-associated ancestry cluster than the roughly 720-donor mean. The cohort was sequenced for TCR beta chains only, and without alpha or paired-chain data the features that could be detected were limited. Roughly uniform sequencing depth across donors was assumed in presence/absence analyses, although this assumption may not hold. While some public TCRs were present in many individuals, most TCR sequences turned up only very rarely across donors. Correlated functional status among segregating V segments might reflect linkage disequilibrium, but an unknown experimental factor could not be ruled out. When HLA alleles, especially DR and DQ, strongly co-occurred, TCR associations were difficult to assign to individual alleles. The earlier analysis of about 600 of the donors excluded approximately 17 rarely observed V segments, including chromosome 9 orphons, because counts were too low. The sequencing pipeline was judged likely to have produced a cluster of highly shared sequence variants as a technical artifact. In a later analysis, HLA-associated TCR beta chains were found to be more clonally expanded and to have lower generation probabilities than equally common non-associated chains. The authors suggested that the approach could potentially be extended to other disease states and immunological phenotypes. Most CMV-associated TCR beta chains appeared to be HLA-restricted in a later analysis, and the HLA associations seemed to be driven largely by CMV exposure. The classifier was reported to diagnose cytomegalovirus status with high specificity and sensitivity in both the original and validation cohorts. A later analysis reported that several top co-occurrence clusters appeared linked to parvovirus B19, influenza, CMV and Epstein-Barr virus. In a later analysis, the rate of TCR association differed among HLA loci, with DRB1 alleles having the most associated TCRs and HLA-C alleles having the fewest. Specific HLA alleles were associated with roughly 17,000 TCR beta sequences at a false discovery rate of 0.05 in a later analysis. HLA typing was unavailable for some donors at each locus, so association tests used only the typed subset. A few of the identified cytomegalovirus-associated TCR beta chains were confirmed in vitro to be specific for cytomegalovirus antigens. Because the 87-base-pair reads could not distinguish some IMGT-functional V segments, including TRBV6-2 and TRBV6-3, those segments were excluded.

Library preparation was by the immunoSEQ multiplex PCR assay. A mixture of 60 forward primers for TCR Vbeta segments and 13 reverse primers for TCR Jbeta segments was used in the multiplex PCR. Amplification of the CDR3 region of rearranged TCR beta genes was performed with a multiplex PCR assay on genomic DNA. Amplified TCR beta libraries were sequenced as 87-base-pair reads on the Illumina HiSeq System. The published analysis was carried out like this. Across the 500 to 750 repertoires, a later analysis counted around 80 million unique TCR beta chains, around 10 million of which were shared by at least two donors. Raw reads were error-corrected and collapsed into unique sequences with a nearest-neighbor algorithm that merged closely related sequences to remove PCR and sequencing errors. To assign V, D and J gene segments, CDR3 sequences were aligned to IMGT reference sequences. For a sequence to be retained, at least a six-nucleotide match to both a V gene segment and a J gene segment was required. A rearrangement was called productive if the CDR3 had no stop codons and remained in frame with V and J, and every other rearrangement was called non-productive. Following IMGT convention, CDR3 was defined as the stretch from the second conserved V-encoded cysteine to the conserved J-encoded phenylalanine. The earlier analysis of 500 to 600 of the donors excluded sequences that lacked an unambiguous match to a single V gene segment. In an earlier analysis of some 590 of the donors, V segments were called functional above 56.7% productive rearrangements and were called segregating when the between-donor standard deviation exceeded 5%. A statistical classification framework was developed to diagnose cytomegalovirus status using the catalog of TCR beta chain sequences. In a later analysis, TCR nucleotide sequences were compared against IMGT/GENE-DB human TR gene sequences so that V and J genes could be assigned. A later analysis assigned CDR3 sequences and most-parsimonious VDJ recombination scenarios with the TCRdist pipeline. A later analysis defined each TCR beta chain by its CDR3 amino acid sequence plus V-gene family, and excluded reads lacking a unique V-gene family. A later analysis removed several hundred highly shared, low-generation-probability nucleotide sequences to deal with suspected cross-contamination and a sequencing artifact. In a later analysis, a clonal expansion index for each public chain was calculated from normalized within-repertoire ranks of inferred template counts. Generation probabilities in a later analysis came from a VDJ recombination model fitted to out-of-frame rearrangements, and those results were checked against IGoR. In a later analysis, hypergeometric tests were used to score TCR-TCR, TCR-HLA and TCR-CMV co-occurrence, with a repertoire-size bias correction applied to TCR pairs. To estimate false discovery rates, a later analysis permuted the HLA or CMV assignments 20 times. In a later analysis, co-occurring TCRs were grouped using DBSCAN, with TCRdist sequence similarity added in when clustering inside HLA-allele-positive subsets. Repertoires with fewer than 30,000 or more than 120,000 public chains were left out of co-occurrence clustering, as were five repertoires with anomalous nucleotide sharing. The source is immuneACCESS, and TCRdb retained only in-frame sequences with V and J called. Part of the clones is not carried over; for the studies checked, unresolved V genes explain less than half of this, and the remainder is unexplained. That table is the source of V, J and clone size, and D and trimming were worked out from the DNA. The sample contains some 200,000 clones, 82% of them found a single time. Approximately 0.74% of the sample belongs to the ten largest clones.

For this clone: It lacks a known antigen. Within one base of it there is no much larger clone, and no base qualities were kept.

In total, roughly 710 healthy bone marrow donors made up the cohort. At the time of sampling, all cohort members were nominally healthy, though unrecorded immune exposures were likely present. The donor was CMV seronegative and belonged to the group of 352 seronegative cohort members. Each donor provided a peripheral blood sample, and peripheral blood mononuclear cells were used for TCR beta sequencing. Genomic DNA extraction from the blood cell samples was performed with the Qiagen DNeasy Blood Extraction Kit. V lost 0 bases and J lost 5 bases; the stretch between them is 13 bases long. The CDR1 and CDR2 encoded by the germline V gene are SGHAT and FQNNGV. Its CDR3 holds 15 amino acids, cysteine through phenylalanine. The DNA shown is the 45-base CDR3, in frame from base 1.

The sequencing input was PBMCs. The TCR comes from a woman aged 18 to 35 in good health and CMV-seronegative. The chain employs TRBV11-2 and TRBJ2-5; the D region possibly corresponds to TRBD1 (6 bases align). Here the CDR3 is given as CASSLDGGPWETQYF. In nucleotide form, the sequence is TGTGCCAGCAGCTTAGATGGGGGCCCTTGGGAGACCCAGTACTTC.